This TCR beta chain was found in a study of cytomegalovirus exposure and HLA in healthy donors. Points from the study as a whole: Cytomegalovirus status was reportedly diagnosed by the classifier with high sensitivity and specificity. It was 150 to 200 TCR beta chains that were listed as cytomegalovirus-associated.

Concerning this clone itself: Antigen specificity is unknown.

Germline CDR1 is SEHNR and CDR2 is FQNEAQ (reference sequence). This CDR3 has 15 amino acids. Trimming pared 5 bases from V and 4 bases from J, leaving 16 bases between. Only in-frame clones appear in the TCRdb table, and some are missing; sequencing was by immunoSEQ multiplex PCR. The sample has more than 200,000 clones, roughly nine tenths seen once. V gene TRBV7-9 combines with J gene TRBJ2-3; maybe TRBD2 (5 bases). The sequenced sample was PBMCs. The receptor's source is a man aged 18 to 29 in good health and CMV-seropositive. The CDR3 spells CASSPTGSGADTQYF. CDR3 bases: TGTGCCAGCAGCCCTACGGGCAGCGGCGCAGATACGCAGTATTTT. The complete variable domain, with remaining parts taken from reference TRBV7-9 and TRBJ2-3, reads DTGVSQNPRHKITKRGQNVTFRCDPISEHNRLYWYRQTLGQGPEFLTYFQNEAQLEKSRLLSDRFSAERPKGSFSTLEIQRTEQGDSAMYLCASSPTGSGADTQYFGPGTRLTVL.